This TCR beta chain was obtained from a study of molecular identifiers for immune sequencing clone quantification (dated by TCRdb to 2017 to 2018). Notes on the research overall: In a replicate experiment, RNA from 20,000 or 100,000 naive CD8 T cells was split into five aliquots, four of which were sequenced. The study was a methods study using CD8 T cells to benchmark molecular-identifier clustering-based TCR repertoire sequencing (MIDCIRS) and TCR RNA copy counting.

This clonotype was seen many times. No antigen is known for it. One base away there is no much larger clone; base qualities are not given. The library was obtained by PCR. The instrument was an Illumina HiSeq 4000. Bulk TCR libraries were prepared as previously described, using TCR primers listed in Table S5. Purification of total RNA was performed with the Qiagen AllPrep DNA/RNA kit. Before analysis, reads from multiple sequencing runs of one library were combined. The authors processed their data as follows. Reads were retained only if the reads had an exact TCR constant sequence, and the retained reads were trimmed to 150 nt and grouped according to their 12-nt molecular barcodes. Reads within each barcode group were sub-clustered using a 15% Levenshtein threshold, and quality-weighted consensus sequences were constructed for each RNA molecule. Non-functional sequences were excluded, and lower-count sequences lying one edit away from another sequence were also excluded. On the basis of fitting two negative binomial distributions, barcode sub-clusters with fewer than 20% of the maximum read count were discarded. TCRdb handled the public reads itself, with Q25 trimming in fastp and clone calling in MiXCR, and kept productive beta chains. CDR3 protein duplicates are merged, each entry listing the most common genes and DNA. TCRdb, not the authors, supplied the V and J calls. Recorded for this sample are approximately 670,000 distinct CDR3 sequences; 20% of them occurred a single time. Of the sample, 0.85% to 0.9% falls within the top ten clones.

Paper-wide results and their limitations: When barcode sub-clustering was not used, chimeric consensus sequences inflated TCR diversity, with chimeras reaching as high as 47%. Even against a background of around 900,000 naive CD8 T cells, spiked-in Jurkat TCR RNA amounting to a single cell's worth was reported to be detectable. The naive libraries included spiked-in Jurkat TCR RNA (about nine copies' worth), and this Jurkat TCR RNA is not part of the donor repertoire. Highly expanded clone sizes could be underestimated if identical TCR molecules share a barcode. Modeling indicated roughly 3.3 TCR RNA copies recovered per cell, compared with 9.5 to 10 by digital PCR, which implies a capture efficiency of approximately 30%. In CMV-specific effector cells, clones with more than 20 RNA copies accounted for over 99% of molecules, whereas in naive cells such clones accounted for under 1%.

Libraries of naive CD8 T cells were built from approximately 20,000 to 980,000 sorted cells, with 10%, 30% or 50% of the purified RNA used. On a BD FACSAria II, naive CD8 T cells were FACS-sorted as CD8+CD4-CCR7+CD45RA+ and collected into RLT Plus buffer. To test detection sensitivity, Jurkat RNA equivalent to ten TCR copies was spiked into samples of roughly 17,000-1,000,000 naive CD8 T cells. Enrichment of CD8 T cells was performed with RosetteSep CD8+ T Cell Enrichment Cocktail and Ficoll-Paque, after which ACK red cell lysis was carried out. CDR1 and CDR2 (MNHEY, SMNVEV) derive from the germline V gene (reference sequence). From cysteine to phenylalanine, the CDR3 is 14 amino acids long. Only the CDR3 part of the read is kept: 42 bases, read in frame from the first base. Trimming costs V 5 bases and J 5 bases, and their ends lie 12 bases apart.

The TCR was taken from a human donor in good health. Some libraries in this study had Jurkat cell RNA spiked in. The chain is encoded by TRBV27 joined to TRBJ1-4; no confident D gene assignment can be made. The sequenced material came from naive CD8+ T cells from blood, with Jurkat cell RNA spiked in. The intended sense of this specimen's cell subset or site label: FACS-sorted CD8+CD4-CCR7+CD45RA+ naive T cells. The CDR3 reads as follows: CASSVVGWNEKLFF. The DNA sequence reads TGTGCCAGCAGTGTTGTGGGCTGGAATGAAAAACTGTTTTTT.